The subject of this entry is one TCR beta chain. No antigen is known for it. This CDR3 spans 16 amino acids. The germline gives CDR1 MGHDK, CDR2 SYGVNS. Unmatched junction bases numbered 5, after V lost 0 bases and J lost 1 base. The Oncomine TCR Beta short-read assay sequenced DNA from cultured CD4+ T cells. From cultured CD4+ T cells, genomic DNA was extracted. Using its own MiXCR run on the PCR reads, TCRdb lists one record per CDR3 protein. Of more than 10,000 distinct CDR3 sequences listed, about 30% were seen once; the top ten hold around 14%. This sample is part of a study of vaccination and CD4 T cells after COVID-19. The wider study: There were six male and four female convalescents, and two of them were Hispanic. Samples taken post-COVID came a median 101 days after diagnosis, ranging from 35 to 161. Cells were stimulated with overlapping spike peptide pools from SARS-CoV-2, HCoV-NL63, HCoV-OC43 and HCoV-229E. Points from the study as a whole: With convalescent patients, a median approximately 90% of reactive clones emerged solely after vaccination.

Documented treatment: roughly 10-day PBMC culture with coronavirus spike peptide pools or control peptides (ViraFEST assay). Collection of the unexposed donor's CD4+ T cells took place before the COVID-19 pandemic (2011-2018). Sequenced input: CD4+ T cells from blood, cultured in vitro. The clonotype originates from a human donor in good health. The V call is TRBV25-1, the J call TRBJ1-1; 7 nucleotides agree with TRBD1. CDR3 sequence (DNA): TGTGCCAGCAGTGAATATCAGGGGGATGGGAACACTGAAGCTTTCTTT. This codes for CASSEYQGDGNTEAFF.